Listed here are 16 T cell receptor beta chains from one sample, sequenced in a study of blood T cell repertoires in COVID-19 (dated by TCRdb to 2018 to 2020). The method was the immunoSEQ multiplex PCR assay. TCRdb retrieved this table from immuneACCESS and kept in-frame rearrangements only. Not all clones are present; in checked studies, unresolved V genes account for under half, and no reason is known for the remainder. For this sample there are 30,000 to 40,000 clones; 85% to 95% appear just once. Of the sample, 0.92% falls within the top ten clones. The sequenced sample consisted of peripheral blood. Receptors originate from a male donor with active COVID-19.

V and J are TRBV7-2 and TRBJ2-1; TRBD2 is a possible D gene (6 bases). Germline assignment: CDR1 SGHTA and CDR2 FQGNSA. V lost 0 bases to trimming and J lost 9 bases, with 15 bases between them. The CDR3 is made up of 15 amino acids. The CDR3, as DNA: TGTGCCAGCAGCTTAGCGCTTGGGACTTATGGTGAGCAGTTCTTC. The encoded protein is CASSLALGTYGEQFF.

The V and J genes are TRBV19 and TRBJ2-1; 9 positions agree with TRBD2. In germline, CDR1 is LNHDA, CDR2 SQIVND (reference sequence). V was pared by 4 bases and J by 8 bases, with 6 bases of the junction left unmatched. The CDR3 is made up of 14 amino acids. Written as DNA, the CDR3 is TGTGCCAGTAGTAGCGCGGGGGGGCCGTATGAGCAGTTCTTC. Translating gives CASSSAGGPYEQFF.

The rearrangement links TRBV24-1 to TRBJ1-2, with 8 bases matching TRBD1. Trimming removed 4 bases from V and 3 bases from J; junction bases left unmatched: 6. CDR1 is KGHDR, CDR2 SFDVKD, per germline. The CDR3 length is 15 residues. The CDR3 DNA sequence: TGTGCCACCAGTGACGGACAGGGCACCGACTATGGCTACACCTTC. It is translated as CATSDGQGTDYGYTF.

V gene TRBV5-1 combines with J gene TRBJ2-7, with 12 bases matching TRBD2. Germline values: CDR1 SGHRS, CDR2 YFSETQ. V gave up 3 bases and J gave up 2 bases; unmatched junction bases: 3. This CDR3 is built from 15 residues. The CDR3 nucleotides read TGCGCCAGCAGCTCTCGGACTAGCGGGACCTACGAGCAGTACTTC. Translated, it gives CASSSRTSGTYEQYF.

The V call is TRBV5-1, the J call TRBJ2-1; perhaps TRBD2 as D (5 bases). CDR3 length: 17 amino acids. Germline V gene data show CDR1 as SGHRS and CDR2 as YFSETQ. Trimming shortened V by 0 bases and J by 9 bases, and 22 bases separated the two germline ends. CDR3 nucleotide sequence: TGCGCCAGCAGCTTGGCCTCCCGGGAACCGGCCTTGGGTGAGCAGTTCTTC. Amino acids: CASSLASREPALGEQFF.

This rearrangement joins TRBV7-2 to TRBJ1-1; D may be TRBD1 (6 bases). The CDR3 covers 13 residues. With 4 bases removed from V and 1 base from J, the gap between germline ends came to 7 bases. Germline V gives CDR1 SGHTA, CDR2 FQGNSA. The CDR3 nucleotides read TGTGCCAGCAGCTCGGACAGGAACACTGAAGCTTTCTTT. The encoded protein is CASSSDRNTEAFF.

The chain uses TRBV19 and TRBJ2-1, with TRBD2 identical over 12 bases. From germline, CDR1 is LNHDA and CDR2 SQIVND (reference sequence). CDR3 length: 18 amino acids. V lost 4 bases to trimming and J lost 5 bases; unmatched junction nucleotides: 12. DNA for the CDR3: TGTGCCAGTAGTAAGATATCCGGGACTAGCGGGTTCAACAATGAGCAGTTCTTC. This encodes CASSKISGTSGFNNEQFF.

The gene calls are TRBV11-2 and TRBJ2-5; the match to TRBD1 covers 8 bases. Trimming at V came to 5 bases and at J to 2 bases, leaving 10 bases not matched to a gene. The CDR3 loop spans 16 amino acids. The germline CDR1 and CDR2 sequences are SGHAT and FQNNGV. CDR3 in amino acids: CASSLRGQGAQETQYF. The CDR3 DNA follows: TGTGCCAGCAGCCTCCGGGGGCAGGGGGCTCAAGAGACCCAGTACTTC. Full variable domain (missing parts from reference TRBV11-2 and TRBJ2-5): EAGVAQSPRYKIIEKRQSVAFWCNPISGHATLYWYQQILGQGPKLLIQFQNNGVVDDSQLPKDRFSAERLKGVDSTLKIQPAKLEDSAVYLCASSLRGQGAQETQYFGPGTRLLVL.

The gene calls are TRBV3-1 (or the pseudogene TRBV3-2) and TRBJ1-3, with 8 bases lining up with TRBD1. Germline V CDR1 and CDR2: LGHDT, YNNKEL (reference sequence). The junction had 7 bases not matched to a gene; V was cut back by 3 bases and J by 3 bases. CDR3 size: 16 residues. The DNA for the CDR3 is TGTGCCAGCAGCCACCGGACAGGGCGGCTTGGAAACACCATATATTTT. Its translation is CASSHRTGRLGNTIYF.

This clone was seen once. The chain links TRBV19 to TRBJ1-6; TRBD1 aligns across 9 bases. After removal of 6 bases from V and 7 bases from J, the junction contained 4 bases not matched to a gene. This CDR3 contains 14 residues. The germline V gene encodes CDR1 LNHDA and CDR2 SQIVND (reference sequence). The CDR3 sequence: CASRGQGENSPLHF. As DNA, the CDR3 is TGTGCCAGTAGGGGACAGGGAGAGAATTCACCCCTCCACTTT. Full variable domain (rest looked up from reference TRBV19 and TRBJ1-6): DGGITQSPKYLFRKEGQNVTLSCEQNLNHDAMYWYRQDPGQGLRLIYYSQIVNDFQKGDIAEGYSVSREKKESFPLTVTSAQKNPTAFYLCASRGQGENSPLHFGNGTRLTVT.

CDR3 residues: CASSQDWKGGHYGYTF. In DNA, the CDR3 is TGCGCCAGCAGCCAAGATTGGAAAGGGGGTCACTATGGCTACACCTTC. This chain joins TRBV4-3 and TRBJ1-2, with a tentative D call TRBD1 (6 bases). This CDR3 has 16 amino acids. Germline V lookup: CDR1 LGHNA, CDR2 YSLEER. V gave up 0 bases and J gave up 3 bases, with 14 bases separating them.

J is TRBJ2-6 and V is TRBV2; 8 bases agree with TRBD1. From germline, CDR1 is SNHLY and CDR2 FYNNEI. Germline trimming cut 8 bases from V and 2 bases from J; bases unmatched to any gene: 2. The CDR3 is 14 residues long. CDR3 region: CASGQGAGANVLTF. In DNA, the CDR3 is TGTGCCAGCGGACAGGGAGCTGGGGCCAACGTCCTGACTTTC. Looking up the rest from reference TRBV2 and TRBJ2-6 gives the full variable domain: EPEVTQTPSHQVTQMGQEVILRCVPISNHLYFYWYRQILGQKVEFLVSFYNNEISEKSEIFDDQFSVERPDGSNFTLKIRSTKLEDSAMYFCASGQGAGANVLTFGAGSRLTVL.

The chain joins TRBV6-1 to TRBJ2-4; D is undetermined. V was trimmed by 3 bases and J by 3 bases, leaving 6 bases between them. The germline gives CDR1 MNHNS, CDR2 SASEGT. CDR3 size: 13 residues. CDR3 amino acids: CASSESFKNIQYF. CDR3 nucleotide sequence: TGTGCCAGCAGTGAGTCATTCAAAAACATTCAGTACTTC.

In its sample, this clone was seen a few times. The chain couples TRBV29-1 to TRBJ2-7; 11 nucleotides match TRBD2. The germline V gene has CDR1 SQVTM and CDR2 ANQGSEA. With 4 bases clipped from V and 2 bases from J, the junction kept 1 base outside the gene matches. The CDR3 consists of 13 residues. Here the CDR3 DNA reads TGCAGCGTTGTTAGCGGGGGGGCCTACGAGCAGTACTTC. This codes for CSVVSGGAYEQYF.

This clone occurred once. This chain connects TRBV3-1 (or the pseudogene TRBV3-2) to TRBJ1-1; D might be TRBD1 (5 bases). V was clipped by 3 bases and J by 1 base, with 9 bases between them. Germline CDR1 reads LGHDT; CDR2 reads YNNKEL (reference sequence). The CDR3 spans 14 residues. The CDR3: CASSQATANTEAFF. The CDR3 DNA reads as TGTGCCAGCAGCCAGGCGACAGCGAACACTGAAGCTTTCTTT.

V usage is TRBV7-9 and J usage is TRBJ2-4; D possibly corresponds to TRBD1 (5 bases). This CDR3 comprises 15 residues. Germline V gene data show CDR1 as SEHNR and CDR2 as FQNEAQ (reference sequence). V lost 1 base and J 3 bases, leaving 10 bases between the germline ends. CDR3 sequence (DNA): TGTGCCAGCAGCTTAGACCGACAGAACAAAAACATTCAGTACTTC. This gives the protein CASSLDRQNKNIQYF.